These 27 T cell receptor beta chains came from one sample sequenced in a study of blood T cells in healthy people across ages. A second PCR, run for roughly 7 to 12 cycles, used a sample-barcoded 5' primer plus a J-beta primer mix. TCRdb passed the 5' RACE reads through MiXCR, listing each CDR3 protein once. The data contain around 850,000 distinct CDR3 sequences, around 34% of them singletons. Specimen: blood. Receptors were obtained from a man aged 18 to 30 in good health.

This rearrangement joins TRBV14 to TRBJ2-3; tentative D call: TRBD2 (5 bases). Looked up from germline, CDR1 is SGHDN and CDR2 is FVKESK. This CDR3 spans 15 amino acids. Trimming removed 0 bases at V and 7 bases at J, with 14 bases between. The CDR3 region has the DNA TGTGCCAGCAGCCAAGATATGGGAACGGGGAATACGCAGTATTTT. Its protein product is CASSQDMGTGNTQYF.

This rearrangement joins TRBV7-9 to TRBJ1-1, with D possibly matching TRBD1 (6 bases). CDR1 SEHNR and CDR2 FQNEAQ come from the germline V gene (reference sequence). V was shortened by 5 bases and J by 1 base, with 14 bases between the two germline ends. This CDR3 spans 15 amino acids. In nucleotides, the CDR3 is TGTGCCAGCAGCCCACCGGACAGCAAGAACACTGAAGCTTTCTTT. This encodes CASSPPDSKNTEAFF.

About this clonotype: This may come from a read error, since a much larger clone is one base off. The chain has TRBV4-2 and TRBJ1-6; D is possibly TRBD1 (6 bases). Germline V gene sequence: CDR1 LGHNA, CDR2 YNFKEQ. The length of the CDR3 is 18 residues. The CDR3 is CASSQDPNRGTYSSPLHF. CDR3 nucleotides: TGTGCCAGCAGCCAAGATCCGAATAGGGGGACCTATAGTTCACCCCTCCACTTT.

This chain uses TRBV6-6 with TRBJ1-2, with D uncertain. The V end lost 8 bases, the J end lost 8 bases, and 18 bases lay between the germline ends. Germline CDR1 is MNHNY and CDR2 is SVGAGI (reference sequence). The CDR3 sequence is 13 residues long. This CDR3 reads CASALDLEGGYTF. In DNA, the CDR3 is TGTGCCAGCGCCTTGGACCTAGAAGGGGGCTACACCTTC.

CDR3: CASSLPYPGTGNPGELFF. DNA for the CDR3: TGTGCCAGCAGTTTACCTTACCCCGGGACAGGGAATCCCGGGGAGCTGTTTTTT. The V and J genes are TRBV6-5 and TRBJ2-2, with 9 nucleotides matching TRBD1. V lost 4 bases and J lost 6; bases outside the gene matches: 15. The CDR3 totals 18 residues. Per germline, CDR1 MNHEY and CDR2 SVGAGI.

The chain combines TRBV27 with TRBJ2-3; tentatively, D is TRBD1 (6 bases). The V gene lost 1 base and the J gene lost 4 bases, with 12 bases spanning the gap. The germline gives CDR1 MNHEY, CDR2 SMNVEV (reference sequence). This CDR3 is built from 15 residues. As DNA, the CDR3 is TGTGCCAGCAGTTTATTCCCCCAGGGGTCAGATACGCAGTATTTT. Amino acids: CASSLFPQGSDTQYF.

The rearrangement joins TRBV7-9 to TRBJ2-1; 7 nucleotides match TRBD1. The J call may be faulty, since TRBJ2-7 better matches the DNA end. Germline V gives CDR1 SEHNR, CDR2 FQNEAQ (reference sequence). The CDR3 is 13 amino acids. Here the CDR3 reads CASTRQGNYEQYF. DNA of the CDR3: TGTGCCAGCACCAGACAGGGCAATTACGAGCAGTACTTC.

The chain joins TRBV7-8 to TRBJ2-5; TRBD2 agrees at 7 bases. Germline values: CDR1 SGHVS, CDR2 FQNEAQ. The CDR3 spans 14 residues. J lost 11 bases, V lost 7 bases, and 16 bases had no gene match. CDR3 residues: CASIPGEGHGEQYF. CDR3 sequence (DNA): TGTGCCAGCATCCCGGGGGAGGGTCACGGAGAGCAGTACTTC. The variable domain in full, completed from reference TRBV7-8 and TRBJ2-5, reads GAGVSQSPRYKVAKRGQDVALRCDPISGHVSLFWYQQALGQGPEFLTYFQNEAQLDKSGLPSDRFFAERPEGSVSTLKIQRTQQEDSAVYLCASIPGEGHGEQYFGPGTRLLVL.

This clonotype was recorded at least ten times. V is TRBV9 and J is TRBJ2-1; no clear D gene. Germline lookup yields CDR1 SGDLS and CDR2 YYNGEE. V gave up 3 bases and J gave up 8 bases, with 12 bases separating them. The length of the CDR3 is 13 residues. The CDR3 DNA is TGTGCCAGCAGCGCCCCCGGGCCATATGAGCAGTTCTTC. Its protein product is CASSAPGPYEQFF.

The chain uses TRBV12-3 or TRBV12-4 and TRBJ2-3, with D possibly matching TRBD1 (8 bases). Deletions cut 5 bases from V and 11 bases from J, with 23 bases between. The CDR3 is 15 amino acids. The CDR3 region has the DNA TGTGCCAGCAGTGGACAGGGCGGGAGCACAGATGTGCAGTATTTT. Encoded protein: CASSGQGGSTDVQYF.

This clonotype was counted at least ten times. The J gene is TRBJ2-1, the V gene TRBV25-1; TRBD2 matches at 7 bases. The trim removed 1 base at V and 9 bases at J, leaving 6 bases unmatched. The CDR3 is 14 amino acids. Germline values: CDR1 MGHDK, CDR2 SYGVNS. The CDR3 DNA sequence: TGTGCCAGCAGTGAATTTGGGGGGGGTATTGAGCAGTTCTTC. Translation: CASSEFGGGIEQFF.

The CDR3 here is CAWSVVGALRNQPQHF. As DNA, the CDR3 is TGTGCCTGGAGTGTCGTGGGGGCTTTGCGCAATCAGCCCCAGCATTTT. The rearrangement uses TRBV30 and TRBJ1-5; D possibly corresponds to TRBD1 (6 bases). The CDR3 totals 16 residues. The germline V and J ends were trimmed by 0 bases and 2 bases, with 14 bases remaining between them. The V gene's germline CDR1 is GTSNPN and CDR2 SVGIG (reference sequence).

This clonotype was found a few times. The chain joins TRBV5-1 to TRBJ1-1; a possible D gene is TRBD1 (6 bases). The CDR3 has 17 amino acids. The V end lost 0 bases, the J end lost 1 base, and 16 bases lay between the germline ends. Looked up from germline, CDR1 is SGHRS and CDR2 is YFSETQ. CDR3 protein: CASSLGAGARPNTEAFF. The CDR3 nucleotides are TGCGCCAGCAGCTTGGGGGCAGGGGCGCGTCCGAACACTGAAGCTTTCTTT.

The chain is built from TRBV11-2 and TRBJ2-1; unclear D gene. V was trimmed by 3 bases and J by 0 bases, leaving 9 bases between them. This CDR3 spans 15 amino acids. Per germline, CDR1 SGHAT and CDR2 FQNNGV. The CDR3 DNA reads as TGTGCCAGCAGCTTCCCCCGGGTCTCCTACAATGAGCAGTTCTTC. Its translation is CASSFPRVSYNEQFF.

This clonotype showed up just a few times. J is TRBJ1-1 and V is TRBV9, with D perhaps matching TRBD1 (5 bases). Trimming removed 4 bases from V and 5 bases from J, with 15 bases in between. Germline V lookup: CDR1 SGDLS, CDR2 YYNGEE. CDR3 length equals 14 residues. CDR3 loop: CASSRGTALTEAFF. CDR3 in DNA: TGTGCCAGCAGCCGAGGGACCGCCTTGACTGAAGCTTTCTTT.

The V gene is TRBV20-1, the J gene TRBJ1-5; D unresolved. The CDR3 is 14 amino acids. Germline CDR1 and CDR2: DFQATT and SNEGSKA (reference sequence). Between the trimmed V and J ends, which lost 1 base and 2 bases, there was a span of 9 bases. The CDR3 loop reads CSARGGAGNQPQHF. The CDR3 nucleotides are TGCAGTGCTAGAGGGGGTGCGGGCAATCAGCCCCAGCATTTT.

This clonotype has more than one count but fewer than ten. The chain carries TRBV9 and TRBJ2-7; TRBD1 agrees at 8 bases. The V segment lost 0 bases and the J segment 7 bases; nucleotides outside the gene matches: 12. Germline CDR1 and CDR2: SGDLS and YYNGEE. The CDR3 has 16 amino acids. CDR3 sequence reads: CASSVGIGTGRGEQYF. The CDR3 nucleotides read TGTGCCAGCAGCGTAGGTATCGGGACAGGTAGGGGGGAGCAGTACTTC. The whole variable domain, filled in from reference TRBV9 and TRBJ2-7, reads DSGVTQTPKHLITATGQRVTLRCSPRSGDLSVYWYQQSLDQGLQFLIQYYNGEERAKGNILERFSAQQFPDLHSELNLSSLELGDSALYFCASSVGIGTGRGEQYFGPGTRLTVT.

This clonotype was seen more than once but under ten times. This chain connects TRBV10-3 to TRBJ1-5; possibly TRBD1 for D (5 bases). CDR1 is ENHRY and CDR2 is SYGVKD in the germline V gene. The CDR3 has 14 amino acids. Trimming took 3 bases from V and 7 from J, leaving 13 bases between them. The CDR3 loop is CAISDGRVDQPQHF. CDR3 DNA sequence: TGTGCCATCAGTGACGGCAGGGTAGACCAGCCCCAGCATTTT.

This clonotype was seen repeatedly, ten times or more. The chain uses TRBV15 and TRBJ2-7; the D gene is possibly TRBD1 (6 bases). The germline V gene encodes CDR1 LNHNV and CDR2 YYDKDF (reference sequence). V was shortened by 1 base and J by 2 bases, with 15 bases between the two germline ends. The CDR3 consists of 16 residues. Here the CDR3 DNA reads TGTGCCACCAGCAGAGTCGGTCTACAGGGTACCTACGAGCAGTACTTC. Translation: CATSRVGLQGTYEQYF. Variable domain in full (rest from reference TRBV15 and TRBJ2-7): DAMVIQNPRYQVTQFGKPVTLSCSQTLNHNVMYWYQQKSSQAPKLLFHYYDKDFNNEADTPDNFQSRRPNTSFCFLDIRSPGLGDTAMYLCATSRVGLQGTYEQYFGPGTRLTVT.

This clonotype was recorded many times. This chain links TRBV10-3 with TRBJ2-3, with 7 bases identical to TRBD1. Looked up from germline, CDR1 is ENHRY and CDR2 is SYGVKD. CDR3 length equals 13 residues. V was pared by 7 bases and J by 4 bases, with 5 bases of the junction left unmatched. CDR3 residues: CAITKGQPDTQYF. The CDR3 DNA is TGTGCCATCACTAAGGGACAGCCAGATACGCAGTATTTT.

As for this clonotype: Mismatch with germline at one junction end may stem from a read error. The chain recombines TRBV9 with TRBJ2-7; a weak D match, TRBD2 (5 bases). This CDR3 has 16 residues. The germline V gene has CDR1 SGDLS and CDR2 YYNGEE. The CDR3 DNA is TGTGCCAGCAACGTAGGAGGAACTGGCCGAGCCTACGAGCAGTACTTC. It translates to CASNVGGTGRAYEQYF.

V and J are TRBV7-2 and TRBJ2-2; no firm D call. The CDR3 runs 15 residues. The V and J ends lost 2 bases and 1 base respectively, with 8 bases between them. Germline CDR1 SGHTA, CDR2 FQGNSA. The CDR3 bases are TGTGCCAGCAGCTTAAATAGACAGAACACCGGGGAGCTGTTTTTT. Its translation is CASSLNRQNTGELFF. Full variable domain (remainder filled in from reference TRBV7-2 and TRBJ2-2): GAGVSQSPSNKVTEKGKDVELRCDPISGHTALYWYRQSLGQGLEFLIYFQGNSAPDKSGLPSDRFSAERTGGSVSTLTIQRTQQEDSAVYLCASSLNRQNTGELFFGEGSRLTVL.

This rearrangement joins TRBV20-1 to TRBJ2-5; D is possibly TRBD1 (6 bases). V dropped 4 bases and J dropped 4 bases, with 16 bases sitting between them. The CDR3 covers 14 residues. Germline V gene data show CDR1 as DFQATT and CDR2 as SNEGSKA (reference sequence). Here the CDR3 reads CSAIQGIGVETQYF. CDR3 DNA sequence: TGCAGTGCTATACAGGGAATCGGGGTAGAGACCCAGTACTTC.

This chain links TRBV20-1 with TRBJ2-2, with D perhaps TRBD2 (6 bases). V gave up 5 bases and J gave up 4 bases, with 11 bases separating them. CDR1 DFQATT and CDR2 SNEGSKA come from the germline V gene (reference sequence). This CDR3 contains 13 residues. The CDR3 nucleotides read TGCAGTGCTCGGGGGTCGAGCACCGGGGAGCTGTTTTTT. Residues: CSARGSSTGELFF.

This chain links TRBV20-1 with TRBJ2-3; 8 nucleotides match TRBD2. V shed 0 bases, J shed 2 bases, and the junction held 13 bases outside the gene matches. The CDR3 has 18 residues. Looked up from germline, CDR1 is DFQATT and CDR2 is SNEGSKA (reference sequence). In DNA form, the CDR3 reads TGCAGTGCTAGAGATGAGAGAGTAGCGGGGCCCTTCACAGATACGCAGTATTTT. Amino acid sequence: CSARDERVAGPFTDTQYF.

With respect to this clonotype: A much larger clone differs from this one at a single base, so this may be a read error. The chain links TRBV20-1 to TRBJ2-1; TRBD1 might be the D (5 bases). This CDR3 contains 11 residues. The germline V gene has CDR1 DFQATT and CDR2 SNEGSKA (reference sequence). V dropped 6 bases and J dropped 6 bases, with 9 bases sitting between them. The DNA for the CDR3 is TGCAGTGCACGACAGACCAATGAGCAGTTCTTC. Its protein is CSARQTNEQFF.

The chain links TRBV7-9 to TRBJ1-4, with 7 nucleotides matching TRBD1. In germline, CDR1 is SEHNR, CDR2 FQNEAQ (reference sequence). After removal of 5 bases from V and 7 bases from J, the junction contained 7 bases not matched to a gene. CDR3 length: 14 residues. CDR3 sequence reads: CASSAQGEGEKLFF. The CDR3 bases are TGTGCCAGCAGCGCCCAGGGGGAGGGTGAAAAACTGTTTTTT.